The 28 T cell receptor beta chains in this list originate from one sample, sequenced in a study of T cell repertoires in cytomegalovirus infection. Using its own MiXCR run on the reads, TCRdb lists one record per CDR3 protein. The sample lists roughly 310,000 distinct CDR3 sequences; roughly a sixth were seen once. Sequencing was carried out using PBMCs. Receptor source: a human donor in good health (CMV status not recorded). Some clones in this sample may be carry-over from other donors' samples.

This clonotype showed up just a few times. The rearrangement joins TRBV4-1 to TRBJ1-6, with D maybe TRBD1 (6 bases). CDR1 is MGHRA, CDR2 YSYEKL, per germline. The CDR3 is 15 residues long. Deletions cut 5 bases from V and 7 bases from J, with 15 bases between. In DNA form, the CDR3 reads TGCGCCAGCAGCTACAGGGAGTTCGGGAATTCACCCCTCCACTTT. This sequence encodes CASSYREFGNSPLHF.

This clonotype was detected ten times or more. The genes are TRBV12-3 or TRBV12-4 and TRBJ2-7, with D perhaps being TRBD1 or TRBD2 (6 bases each). The CDR3 is made up of 15 amino acids. V lost 5 bases, J lost 3 bases, and 17 bases lay in between. This CDR3 is CASSPRRGEYYEQYF. As DNA, the CDR3 is TGTGCCAGCAGTCCTCGGAGGGGGGAATACTACGAGCAGTACTTC.

The genes are TRBV7-9 and TRBJ1-4; 8 bases fit TRBD1. The V gene end was trimmed by 5 bases and the J gene end by 0 bases; junction bases not matched to a gene: 8. CDR1 and CDR2 (germline): SEHNR, FQNEAQ (reference sequence). The CDR3 length is 17 residues. This CDR3 reads CASSPGTGATTNEKLFF. The CDR3 nucleotides read TGTGCCAGCAGCCCGGGGACAGGAGCCACAACTAATGAAAAACTGTTTTTT. The whole variable domain, filled in from reference TRBV7-9 and TRBJ1-4, reads DTGVSQNPRHKITKRGQNVTFRCDPISEHNRLYWYRQTLGQGPEFLTYFQNEAQLEKSRLLSDRFSAERPKGSFSTLEIQRTEQGDSAMYLCASSPGTGATTNEKLFFGSGTQLSVL.

This clonotype occurred a few times. The chain carries TRBV9 and TRBJ1-5; no clear D. CDR1 is SGDLS, CDR2 YYNGEE, per germline. Trimming took 0 bases from V and 7 from J, leaving 8 bases between them. This CDR3 has 13 amino acids. CDR3 region: CASSVGGSQPQHF. Here the CDR3 DNA reads TGTGCCAGCAGCGTAGGTGGGTCACAGCCCCAGCATTTT.

This clonotype has ten or more counts. The chain recombines TRBV7-2 with TRBJ1-6; no clear D gene. The CDR3 is made up of 12 amino acids. V shed 2 bases and J shed 9 bases, with 5 bases lying between them. CDR1 is SGHTA and CDR2 is FQGNSA in the germline V gene. CDR3 DNA: TGTGCCAGCAGCTTAATGGGTTCACCCCTCCACTTT. This gives the protein CASSLMGSPLHF.

This clonotype was seen many times. This chain uses TRBV4-2 with TRBJ2-5; D possibly uses TRBD1 or TRBD2 (5 bases each). Per the germline V gene, CDR1 is LGHNA and CDR2 is YNFKEQ. V gave up 4 bases and J gave up 1 base, with 13 bases separating them. The CDR3 sequence is 15 residues long. The CDR3 DNA reads TGTGCCAGCAGCCTAAATGGGGGATCCCAAGAGACCCAGTACTTC. Its protein product is CASSLNGGSQETQYF.

A few counts support this clonotype. The chain uses TRBV5-1 and TRBJ2-6; D call uncertain. CDR1 is SGHRS and CDR2 is YFSETQ in the germline V gene. The CDR3 loop spans 20 amino acids. V lost 4 bases and J lost 0, with 23 bases in between. The CDR3 coding sequence is TGCGCCAGCAGCCCGGTTTTAACCCTTCTTGAGGACTCTGGGGCCAACGTCCTGACTTTC. It yields the protein CASSPVLTLLEDSGANVLTF.

The sample holds a few counts of this clonotype. The rearrangement uses TRBV14 and TRBJ1-2, with a possible D match to TRBD1 (5 bases). The CDR3 covers 13 residues. Trimming removed 0 bases from V and 6 bases from J, with 8 bases in between. Germline-derived CDR1 and CDR2 are SGHDN and FVKESK. CDR3 amino acids: CASSQETEHGYTF. The CDR3 coding sequence is TGTGCCAGCAGCCAAGAGACAGAGCATGGCTACACCTTC.

This clonotype appeared a few times. J is TRBJ2-2 and V is TRBV4-1; 10 nucleotides match TRBD2. This CDR3 is built from 14 residues. Looked up from germline, CDR1 is MGHRA and CDR2 is YSYEKL. The trim removed 6 bases at V and 5 bases at J, leaving 3 bases unmatched. DNA of the CDR3: TGCGCCAGCAGAGAGGGACTAGCGACCGGGGAGCTGTTTTTT. It codes for CASREGLATGELFF.

CDR3 sequence (DNA): TGTGCCAGCAGTTATAAGGTAGCGCCAGCCTACAATGAGCAGTTCTTC. Translation: CASSYKVAPAYNEQFF. The chain carries TRBV12-3 or TRBV12-4 and TRBJ2-1; TRBD2 might be the D (5 bases). V was pared by 4 bases and J by 2 bases, with 15 bases between. The CDR3 has 16 residues.

This clonotype was detected only a few times. The V call is TRBV2, the J call TRBJ2-5; 10 bases agree with TRBD1. In germline, CDR1 is SNHLY, CDR2 FYNNEI. Trimming cost V 6 bases and J 4 bases; bases outside gene matches: 8. This CDR3 has 15 residues. CDR3 sequence reads: CASRPGQGSGETQYF. CDR3 DNA: TGTGCCAGCAGACCGGGACAGGGGTCGGGAGAGACCCAGTACTTC. The full variable domain, with the rest looked up from reference TRBV2 and TRBJ2-5, is EPEVTQTPSHQVTQMGQEVILRCVPISNHLYFYWYRQILGQKVEFLVSFYNNEISEKSEIFDDQFSVERPDGSNFTLKIRSTKLEDSAMYFCASRPGQGSGETQYFGPGTRLLVL.

This clonotype turned up a few times. This chain connects TRBV2 to TRBJ2-7, with 11 bases aligning to TRBD2. Trimming cost V 5 bases and J 5 bases; bases outside gene matches: 8. Germline assignment: CDR1 SNHLY and CDR2 FYNNEI. This CDR3 comprises 15 residues. CDR3 sequence reads: CASSKLAGAPHEQYF. The CDR3 DNA is TGTGCCAGCAGTAAACTAGCGGGGGCTCCCCACGAGCAGTACTTC.

This clonotype was seen repeatedly, ten times or more. This rearrangement joins TRBV7-8 to TRBJ2-1, with 10 bases fitting TRBD1. J lost 7 bases, V lost 5 bases, and 11 bases had no gene match. Germline assignment: CDR1 SGHVS and CDR2 FQNEAQ. The CDR3 has 16 residues. The CDR3 protein is CASSLYGDRGGNEQFF. The CDR3 coding sequence is TGTGCCAGCAGCCTATATGGGGACAGGGGAGGGAATGAGCAGTTCTTC.

The V and J genes are TRBV20-1 and TRBJ2-3, with 10 bases lining up with TRBD2. CDR3 length: 19 residues. V lost 5 bases to trimming and J lost 1 base; unmatched junction nucleotides: 18. CDR1 is DFQATT, CDR2 SNEGSKA, per germline (reference sequence). The CDR3 DNA reads as TGCAGTGCTCTAAAAAAAGCTAGCGGGGGATTTTTAGGCACAGATACGCAGTATTTT. This encodes CSALKKASGGFLGTDTQYF.

This clonotype was picked up a small number of times. The chain is built from TRBV4-2 and TRBJ1-6; D is undetermined. Trimming pared 0 bases from V and 0 bases from J, leaving 9 bases between. The CDR3 sequence is 17 residues long. CDR1 is LGHNA and CDR2 is YNFKEQ in the germline V gene. CDR3 coding DNA: TGTGCCAGCAGCCAAGATGTCGACGGCTCCTATAATTCACCCCTCCACTTT. Its translation is CASSQDVDGSYNSPLHF.

V is TRBV2 and J is TRBJ1-5; no clear D gene. V lost 6 bases and J lost 0, with 9 bases in between. The CDR3 has 14 residues. CDR1 is SNHLY and CDR2 is FYNNEI in the germline V gene. The CDR3 region has the DNA TGTGCCAGCAGCGCCGCGGGTAGCAATCAGCCCCAGCATTTT. Amino acids: CASSAAGSNQPQHF. The variable domain in full, completed from reference TRBV2 and TRBJ1-5, reads EPEVTQTPSHQVTQMGQEVILRCVPISNHLYFYWYRQILGQKVEFLVSFYNNEISEKSEIFDDQFSVERPDGSNFTLKIRSTKLEDSAMYFCASSAAGSNQPQHFGDGTRLSIL.

In its sample, this clonotype was seen a few times. The V and J genes are TRBV5-1 and TRBJ2-2, with TRBD1 as a possible D gene (5 bases). V was trimmed by 0 bases and J by 5 bases, leaving 11 bases between them. CDR1 SGHRS and CDR2 YFSETQ come from the germline V gene. The CDR3 contains 15 residues. CDR3 region: CASSLVPGKTGELFF. CDR3 nucleotide sequence: TGCGCCAGCAGCTTGGTGCCAGGGAAGACCGGGGAGCTGTTTTTT.

The V call is TRBV7-9, the J call TRBJ1-3; TRBD1 matches 7 bases. Losses at the gene ends were 5 bases for V and 0 bases for J; bases not matched to a gene: 4. The CDR3 extends over 15 amino acids. The germline CDR1 and CDR2 sequences are SEHNR and FQNEAQ (reference sequence). For the CDR3, the DNA is TGTGCCAGCAGCACTGGGGACAGCTCTGGAAACACCATATATTTT. Amino acids: CASSTGDSSGNTIYF.

The J gene is TRBJ2-7, the V gene TRBV20-1, with 9 bases matching TRBD2. The CDR3 consists of 14 residues. V was pared by 3 bases and J by 0 bases, with 3 bases of the junction left unmatched. Germline V gives CDR1 DFQATT, CDR2 SNEGSKA (reference sequence). CDR3 protein: CSARRLADSYEQYF. As DNA, the CDR3 is TGCAGTGCTAGGAGACTAGCGGACTCCTACGAGCAGTACTTC.

Ten or more counts support this clonotype. This chain connects TRBV6-1 to TRBJ1-2; 10 bases align to TRBD1. Germline values: CDR1 MNHNS, CDR2 SASEGT. The trim removed 5 bases at V and 3 bases at J, leaving 12 bases unmatched. The CDR3 has 17 residues. CDR3 in DNA: TGTGCCAGCAGTATGACCGGGACAGGGGTCTTCCACTATGGCTACACCTTC. Its protein is CASSMTGTGVFHYGYTF.

The J gene is TRBJ1-2, the V gene TRBV6-8, with D uncertain. Germline values: CDR1 MNHGY, CDR2 SAAAGT. Trimming shortened V by 8 bases and J by 7 bases, and 8 bases separated the two germline ends. This CDR3 region has 10 residues. Here the CDR3 DNA reads TGTGCCAGCTACCTACGTGGCTACACCTTC. It is translated as CASYLRGYTF.

This clonotype was observed many times. V and J are TRBV19 and TRBJ2-5, with a tentative D call TRBD2 (6 bases). The CDR3 contains 14 residues. V was clipped by 7 bases and J by 2 bases, with 14 bases between them. Looked up from germline, CDR1 is LNHDA and CDR2 is SQIVND (reference sequence). The CDR3 spells CASNPGGQQETQYF. The CDR3, as DNA: TGTGCCAGTAACCCCGGAGGGCAGCAAGAGACCCAGTACTTC. Complete variable domain (other parts from reference TRBV19 and TRBJ2-5): DGGITQSPKYLFRKEGQNVTLSCEQNLNHDAMYWYRQDPGQGLRLIYYSQIVNDFQKGDIAEGYSVSREKKESFPLTVTSAQKNPTAFYLCASNPGGQQETQYFGPGTRLLVL.

The table lists this clonotype with a few counts. The chain combines TRBV20-1 with TRBJ2-3, with D maybe TRBD2 (6 bases). Trimming stripped 1 base from V and 0 bases from J, with 20 bases between. CDR3 length equals 18 residues. Germline values: CDR1 DFQATT, CDR2 SNEGSKA (reference sequence). The chain's CDR3 is CSARGPEGPELSTDTQYF. The CDR3, as DNA: TGCAGTGCTAGAGGTCCGGAGGGACCGGAGTTGAGCACAGATACGCAGTATTTT.

This clonotype came up a few times. The chain combines TRBV3-1 with TRBJ1-6, with TRBD1 matching over 8 bases. Germline V gene sequence: CDR1 LGHDT, CDR2 YNNKEL (reference sequence). This CDR3 spans 16 amino acids. V lost 0 bases and J lost 7; bases outside the gene matches: 5. In nucleotides, the CDR3 is TGTGCCAGCAGCCAAGATATTCCAGGGGGCAATTCACCCCTCCACTTT. Its translation is CASSQDIPGGNSPLHF.

The table lists this clonotype with many counts. The J gene is TRBJ2-6, the V gene TRBV2; D could derive from TRBD1 or TRBD2 (6 bases each). V lost 6 bases and J lost 0, with 18 bases in between. Germline assignment: CDR1 SNHLY and CDR2 FYNNEI. This CDR3 has 18 residues. CDR3: CASSPRAGQSSGANVLTF. The DNA for the CDR3 is TGTGCCAGCAGCCCGAGGGCGGGACAAAGCTCTGGGGCCAACGTCCTGACTTTC. Supplemented by reference TRBV2 and TRBJ2-6, the full variable domain reads EPEVTQTPSHQVTQMGQEVILRCVPISNHLYFYWYRQILGQKVEFLVSFYNNEISEKSEIFDDQFSVERPDGSNFTLKIRSTKLEDSAMYFCASSPRAGQSSGANVLTFGAGSRLTVL.

This clonotype has a count of ten or more. The chain uses TRBV28 and TRBJ1-1; D is undetermined. The CDR3 has 14 residues. Trimming left V 6 bases short and J 4 bases short, with 15 bases between. Germline assignment: CDR1 MDHEN and CDR2 SYDVKM. This CDR3 is CASSQMEGVTEAFF. The CDR3 DNA is TGTGCCAGCAGCCAAATGGAGGGAGTCACTGAAGCTTTCTTT.

CDR3 protein: CSGGHHSNQPQHF. CDR3 nucleotide sequence: TGCAGTGGGGGACACCATAGCAATCAGCCCCAGCATTTT. The chain combines TRBV20-1 with TRBJ1-5, with a weak D call TRBD1 (6 bases). The V gene lost 7 bases and the J gene lost 0 bases, with 10 bases spanning the gap. CDR1 is DFQATT and CDR2 is SNEGSKA in the germline V gene (reference sequence). The CDR3 has 13 amino acids.

This clonotype has ten or more counts. V usage is TRBV4-1 and J usage is TRBJ1-1; no reliable D call. The ends were cut back, 1 base at V and 0 bases at J, with 6 bases in the middle. Germline-derived CDR1 and CDR2 are MGHRA and YSYEKL. The length of the CDR3 is 14 residues. The CDR3 coding sequence is TGCGCCAGCAGCCAAGGGGGAGTGAACACTGAAGCTTTCTTT. Its protein is CASSQGGVNTEAFF.